The 26 T cell receptor beta chains below come from one sample, sequenced in a study of blood T cell repertoires in COVID-19. Libraries were prepared by immunoSEQ multiplex PCR; TCRdb keeps only in-frame clonotypes and omits some of them. The sample lists approximately 190,000 clones, about four fifths occurring once. Sequenced input: peripheral blood. These receptors were taken from a man aged 55 to 70 with acute or convalescent COVID-19.

This rearrangement joins TRBV4-3 to TRBJ1-3; 8 bases are shared with TRBD1. The CDR3 is 14 residues long. After removal of 5 bases from V and 8 bases from J, the junction contained 8 bases not matched to a gene. Germline V gene lookup returns CDR1 LGHNA and CDR2 YSLEER. This CDR3 is CASSSRGPGDTIYF. The CDR3 region has the DNA TGCGCCAGCAGCTCCAGGGGGCCAGGGGACACCATATATTTT.

This clone has just one count. The chain carries TRBV12-5 and TRBJ1-3; D is undetermined. Germline V lookup: CDR1 LGHNT, CDR2 FRNRAP. The V end lost 3 bases, the J end lost 0 bases, and 12 bases lay between the germline ends. The CDR3 runs 16 residues. Here the CDR3 reads CASGLDQVLSGNTIYF. The CDR3 DNA sequence: TGTGCTAGTGGTTTAGACCAGGTACTCTCTGGAAACACCATATATTTT.

V and J are TRBV25-1 and TRBJ2-1; D may be TRBD2 (5 bases). Looked up from germline, CDR1 is MGHDK and CDR2 is SYGVNS. The CDR3 loop spans 12 amino acids. Trimming pared 4 bases from V and 8 bases from J, leaving 9 bases between. For the CDR3, the DNA is TGTGCCAGCAGTGGAGGGTCCGATGAGCAGTTCTTC. It encodes CASSGGSDEQFF.

The sample holds a few counts of this clone. This chain connects TRBV19 to TRBJ1-2; perhaps TRBD1 as D (5 bases). This CDR3 region has 14 residues. The germline gives CDR1 LNHDA, CDR2 SQIVND (reference sequence). Between the trimmed V and J ends, which lost 5 bases and 8 bases, there was a span of 18 bases. The CDR3 DNA sequence: TGTGCCAGTAGTGACGGGGGGTGGACCGCCGGCTACACCTTC. It codes for CASSDGGWTAGYTF.

The V and J genes are TRBV27 and TRBJ1-1, with D uncertain. Per germline, CDR1 MNHEY and CDR2 SMNVEV (reference sequence). The V end was cut by 3 bases, the J end by 6 bases, with 14 bases between. The CDR3 is 14 amino acids. CDR3 in amino acids: CASSLGRPVAEAFF. The CDR3 bases are TGTGCCAGCAGTTTGGGCAGGCCGGTCGCTGAAGCTTTCTTT.

V usage is TRBV6-5 and J usage is TRBJ1-4, with D tentatively TRBD1 (5 bases). The CDR3 covers 15 residues. Trimming took off 5 bases at V and 0 bases at J, with 10 bases between the two ends. Germline loops: CDR1 MNHEY, CDR2 SVGAGI. For the CDR3, the DNA is TGTGCCAGCAGTAGACAGATTGCAACTAATGAAAAACTGTTTTTT. Its protein is CASSRQIATNEKLFF.

V usage is TRBV2 and J usage is TRBJ1-2, with a tentative D call TRBD1 (6 bases). CDR3 size: 13 residues. Germline CDR1 is SNHLY and CDR2 is FYNNEI. With 2 bases removed from V and 6 bases from J, the gap between germline ends came to 10 bases. Here the CDR3 reads CASSERGGDGYTF. The CDR3 DNA follows: TGTGCCAGCAGTGAACGGGGGGGCGATGGCTACACCTTC. The whole variable domain, filled in from reference TRBV2 and TRBJ1-2, reads EPEVTQTPSHQVTQMGQEVILRCVPISNHLYFYWYRQILGQKVEFLVSFYNNEISEKSEIFDDQFSVERPDGSNFTLKIRSTKLEDSAMYFCASSERGGDGYTFGSGTRLTVV.

This clone turned up a few times. This chain links TRBV5-4 with TRBJ1-1; D not certain. CDR1 SGHNT and CDR2 YYREEE come from the germline V gene (reference sequence). The length of the CDR3 is 13 residues. The CDR3 is CAVGRNSDTEAFF. As DNA, the CDR3 is TGTGCAGTCGGCAGGAATTCGGACACTGAAGCTTTCTTT.

This clone has only a few counts. V and J are TRBV6-5 and TRBJ1-2, with TRBD1 as a possible D gene (5 bases). The germline V gene has CDR1 MNHEY and CDR2 SVGAGI. V was pared by 3 bases and J by 7 bases, with 18 bases between. The CDR3 contains 15 residues. The CDR3 nucleotides read TGTGCCAGCAGTTATGGAGGGAACAGGCCGGGTGGCTACACCTTC. Protein sequence: CASSYGGNRPGGYTF.

V usage is TRBV3-1 (or the pseudogene TRBV3-2) and J usage is TRBJ1-2; TRBD1 might be the D (5 bases). This CDR3 is 15 amino acids long. The germline gives CDR1 LGHDT, CDR2 YNNKEL (reference sequence). The V and J ends lost 4 bases and 12 bases respectively, with 24 bases between them. The chain's CDR3 is CASSPEATGVMLHTF. In DNA, the CDR3 is TGTGCCAGCAGCCCCGAGGCCACGGGGGTAATGCTACACACCTTC.

The J gene is TRBJ2-1, the V gene TRBV19; TRBD2 matches at 12 bases. Germline-derived CDR1 and CDR2 are LNHDA and SQIVND (reference sequence). V trimming: 4 bases; J trimming: 3 bases; junction bases outside the gene matches: 4. The CDR3 is 16 amino acids. The CDR3 protein is CASSTELAGGYNEQFF. The CDR3 DNA follows: TGTGCCAGTAGTACCGAACTAGCGGGAGGCTACAATGAGCAGTTCTTC.

This clone was picked up many times. The chain combines TRBV20-1 with TRBJ1-1, with a possible D match to TRBD1 (5 bases). Trimming left V 4 bases short and J 10 bases short, with 13 bases between. CDR3 length equals 11 residues. The germline V gene has CDR1 DFQATT and CDR2 SNEGSKA (reference sequence). The CDR3 nucleotides read TGCAGTGCTACCGGGGGGTGGGGAGCTTTCTTT. It codes for CSATGGWGAFF.

The V gene is TRBV9, the J gene TRBJ2-5; possibly TRBD2 for D (6 bases). V was shortened by 3 bases and J by 0 bases, with 12 bases between the two germline ends. The length of the CDR3 is 15 residues. The V gene's germline CDR1 is SGDLS and CDR2 YYNGEE. DNA of the CDR3: TGTGCCAGCAGCGCACACCCTAGCGACCAAGAGACCCAGTACTTC. This sequence encodes CASSAHPSDQETQYF.

This chain joins TRBV4-3 and TRBJ2-7; TRBD1 matches at 8 bases. The CDR3 is 13 amino acids. Germline CDR1 LGHNA, CDR2 YSLEER. V shed 4 bases and J 3 bases; nucleotides not matched to a gene: 2. CDR3 bases: TGCGCCAGCAGCCTCGGACAGGGCTACGAGCAGTACTTC. Translated, it gives CASSLGQGYEQYF.

The chain combines TRBV2 with TRBJ1-6; the D is unclear. The CDR3 has 15 amino acids. The V end lost 6 bases, the J end lost 5 bases, and 14 bases lay between the germline ends. Germline-derived CDR1 and CDR2 are SNHLY and FYNNEI. CDR3 residues: CASSPPPGNNSPLHF. CDR3 DNA: TGTGCCAGCAGCCCACCCCCGGGGAATAATTCACCCCTCCACTTT.

The chain carries TRBV25-1 and TRBJ1-3; possibly TRBD1 for D (5 bases). From germline, CDR1 is MGHDK and CDR2 SYGVNS. There are 15 residues in the CDR3. V lost 3 bases and J lost 5, with 14 bases in between. CDR3 sequence: CASSDKGGVRNTIYF. The DNA for the CDR3 is TGTGCCAGCAGTGATAAGGGAGGGGTTAGAAACACCATATATTTT.

About this clone itself: Within the sample, other DNA sequences also encode this same CDR3. The chain combines TRBV4-2 with TRBJ1-5, with D unresolved. The CDR3 sequence is 15 residues long. Germline V CDR1 and CDR2: LGHNA, YNFKEQ. Trimming took 0 bases from V and 4 from J, leaving 10 bases between them. In nucleotides, the CDR3 is TGTGCCAGCAGCCAAGACGGAGGTCAAAATCAGCCCCAGCATTTT. This encodes CASSQDGGQNQPQHF.

This clone was counted only a few times. The CDR3 coding sequence is TGTGCCTGCCGGACAGGCCTAAGTGAAGCTTTCTTT. Translating it yields CACRTGLSEAFF. V usage is TRBV30 and J usage is TRBJ1-1; 7 positions agree with TRBD1. Germline CDR1 GTSNPN, CDR2 SVGIG (reference sequence). The CDR3 consists of 12 residues. V lost 6 bases and J lost 7; bases outside the gene matches: 8. Using reference TRBV30 and TRBJ1-1 for the parts outside the CDR3, the full variable domain is SQTIHQWPATLVQPVGSPLSLECTVEGTSNPNLYWYRQAAGRGLQLLFYSVGIGQISSEVPQNLSASRPQDRQFILSSKKLLLSDSGFYLCACRTGLSEAFFGQGTRLTVV.

The chain links TRBV19 to TRBJ2-5; 8 bases are a match to TRBD2. This CDR3 region has 14 residues. V lost 3 bases and J lost 5; bases outside the gene matches: 5. CDR1 and CDR2 from the germline V gene are LNHDA and SQIVND (reference sequence). The CDR3: CASSIGLAGETQYF. CDR3 nucleotide sequence: TGTGCCAGTAGTATCGGACTAGCAGGGGAGACCCAGTACTTC.

V gene TRBV28 combines with J gene TRBJ1-3; D uncertain. Germline V CDR1 and CDR2: MDHEN, SYDVKM. Deletions cut 5 bases from V and 10 bases from J, with 15 bases between. CDR3 length: 13 amino acids. The CDR3 protein is CASSILQDWTIYF. The CDR3 coding sequence is TGTGCCAGCAGTATATTGCAGGATTGGACCATATATTTT.

This clone turned up a few times. The chain combines TRBV29-1 with TRBJ2-2; 10 nucleotides match TRBD2. Unmatched junction bases numbered 11, after V lost 7 bases and J lost 6 bases. This CDR3 spans 15 amino acids. Germline V gene sequence: CDR1 SQVTM, CDR2 ANQGSEA. The chain's CDR3 is CSAPKREGRSGELFF. CDR3 sequence (DNA): TGCAGCGCCCCAAAGCGGGAGGGCCGGTCCGGGGAGCTGTTTTTT.

V is TRBV6-1 and J is TRBJ2-7, with 11 bases matching TRBD2. V lost 2 bases to trimming and J lost 2 bases; unmatched junction nucleotides: 5. Germline V gene sequence: CDR1 MNHNS, CDR2 SASEGT. The CDR3 totals 16 residues. The CDR3 here is CASSEILSGRAYEQYF. The CDR3 DNA follows: TGTGCCAGCAGTGAAATCCTTAGCGGGAGGGCCTACGAGCAGTACTTC.

This chain uses TRBV4-1 with TRBJ2-7, with 8 bases identical to TRBD2. With V trimmed by 5 bases and J by 4 bases, 22 bases remained unmatched. This CDR3 spans 19 amino acids. Per germline, CDR1 MGHRA and CDR2 YSYEKL. CDR3 DNA sequence: TGCGCCAGCAGCTGGCGCGGAAAGGGGCGGACTCGGGGGGGGTACGAGCAGTACTTC. Translating gives CASSWRGKGRTRGGYEQYF.

As DNA, the CDR3 is TGTGCCAGCAGCGTAGCTAAGACTAGCGGGGGAAGCTCCTACAATGAGCAGTTCTTC. It yields the protein CASSVAKTSGGSSYNEQFF. The V gene is TRBV9, the J gene TRBJ2-1, with TRBD2 identical over 12 bases. Looked up from germline, CDR1 is SGDLS and CDR2 is YYNGEE. The J segment lost 0 bases and the V segment lost 0 bases, leaving 7 bases of the junction unmatched. CDR3 size: 19 residues.

The chain carries TRBV24-1 and TRBJ1-5, with D uncertain. Trimming stripped 6 bases from V and 3 bases from J, with 8 bases between. From germline, CDR1 is KGHDR and CDR2 SFDVKD. The CDR3 is 13 amino acids. The CDR3 sequence: CATSLADNQPQHF. The CDR3 DNA is TGTGCCACCAGTTTGGCAGACAATCAGCCCCAGCATTTT.

This clone has only a few counts. The chain links TRBV6-6 to TRBJ2-1; no clear D gene. The CDR3 covers 10 residues. Germline CDR1 and CDR2: MNHNY and SVGAGI (reference sequence). Between the trimmed V and J ends, which lost 4 bases and 10 bases, there was a span of 5 bases. The CDR3 sequence is CASSLGEQFF. DNA for the CDR3: TGTGCCAGCAGTTTGGGCGAGCAGTTCTTC.